This T cell receptor (beta chain) was observed in a study of patients and donors after allogeneic stem cell transplantation. This clonotype was detected a few times. Trimming shortened V by 1 base and J by 9 bases, and 17 bases separated the two germline ends. Per germline, CDR1 LGHDT and CDR2 YNNKEL (reference sequence). The CDR3 has 15 amino acids. One entry per CDR3 protein, called by TCRdb with MiXCR from the RT-PCR reads. The repertoire includes roughly 230,000 distinct CDR3 sequences, roughly 13% of them detected once, and around 10% sits in the top ten. This clonotype was sampled from a human donor who was either an allogeneic HSCT recipient or a stem cell or donor lymphocyte infusion donor (not recorded which). It is not recorded whose cells these are; they may come from a transplant donor. What was sequenced was blood, either unsorted or a sorted T cell fraction (not recorded which). V usage is TRBV3-1 and J usage is TRBJ2-3; the D gene is possibly TRBD2 (6 bases). The CDR3 region is CASSQAGAIVGTQYF. The CDR3 nucleotides are TGTGCCAGCAGCCAAGCGGGAGCCATTGTAGGGACGCAGTATTTT.